This TCR beta chain was identified during a study of cytomegalovirus exposure and HLA in healthy donors. Study background: A previous analysis identified approximately 110 million unique TCR beta sequences derived from approximately 190 million T cells. The Caucasian-associated ancestry cluster contained about four fifths of the 300 to 400 genotyped donors. General study points: An analysis was carried out at a later point. It showed that HLA-associated TCR beta chains were more clonally expanded than equally common non-associated chains. V segments that were indistinguishable, TRBV6-2 and TRBV6-3 among them, were omitted from analysis.

Note on this clone: Its cognate antigen is unknown.

The PCR was carried out with 60 Vbeta primers and 13 Jbeta primers. Using immunoSEQ multiplex PCR, the repertoire was profiled, and TCRdb retains in-frame clones only, with some absent. Recorded here are under 120,000 clones; the top ten clones represent around 0.59%. This CDR3 is 16 amino acids long. Germline lookup yields CDR1 MNHEY and CDR2 SVGAGI. Trimming removed 0 bases from V and 1 base from J, with 10 bases in between. The TCR was taken from a man aged 45 to 65 in good health and CMV-seronegative. The rearrangement links TRBV6-5 to TRBJ2-1; the D gene is possibly TRBD2 (5 bases). Material: PBMCs. CDR3 sequence reads: CASSYSGDGSYNEQFF. The CDR3 region has the DNA TGTGCCAGCAGTTACTCGGGAGACGGATCCTACAATGAGCAGTTCTTC.